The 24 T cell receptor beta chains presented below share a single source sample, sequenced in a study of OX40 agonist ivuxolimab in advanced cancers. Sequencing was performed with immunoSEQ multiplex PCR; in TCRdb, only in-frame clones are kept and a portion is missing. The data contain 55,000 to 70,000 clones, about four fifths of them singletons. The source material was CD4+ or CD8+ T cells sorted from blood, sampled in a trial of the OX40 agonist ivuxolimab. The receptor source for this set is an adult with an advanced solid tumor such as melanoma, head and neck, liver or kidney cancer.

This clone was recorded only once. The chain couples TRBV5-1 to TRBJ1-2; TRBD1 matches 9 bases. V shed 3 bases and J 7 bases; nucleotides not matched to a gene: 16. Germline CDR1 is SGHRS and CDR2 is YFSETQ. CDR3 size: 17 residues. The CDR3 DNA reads TGCGCCAGCAGCTACCCCGGGACAGGGAGGACTATTTTTGGCTACACCTTC. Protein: CASSYPGTGRTIFGYTF.

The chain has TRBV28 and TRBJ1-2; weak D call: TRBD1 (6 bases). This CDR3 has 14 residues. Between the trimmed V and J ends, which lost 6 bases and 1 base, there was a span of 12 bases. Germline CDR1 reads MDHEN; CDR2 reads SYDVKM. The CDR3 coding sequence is TGTGCCAGCAGGACGGCAGGGGATAACTATGGCTACACCTTC. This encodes CASRTAGDNYGYTF.

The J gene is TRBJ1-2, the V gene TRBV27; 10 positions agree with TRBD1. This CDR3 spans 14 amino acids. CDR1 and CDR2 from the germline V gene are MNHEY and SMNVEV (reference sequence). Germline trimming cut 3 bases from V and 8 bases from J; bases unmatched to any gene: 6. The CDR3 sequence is CASSLRQGAGGYTF. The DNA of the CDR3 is TGTGCCAGCAGTTTGCGACAGGGGGCAGGAGGCTACACCTTC.

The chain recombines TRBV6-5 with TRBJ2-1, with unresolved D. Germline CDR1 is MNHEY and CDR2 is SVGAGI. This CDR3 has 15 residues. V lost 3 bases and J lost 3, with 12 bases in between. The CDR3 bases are TGTGCCAGCAGTTATCCCCCGCCGGACTACAATGAGCAGTTCTTC. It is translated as CASSYPPPDYNEQFF.

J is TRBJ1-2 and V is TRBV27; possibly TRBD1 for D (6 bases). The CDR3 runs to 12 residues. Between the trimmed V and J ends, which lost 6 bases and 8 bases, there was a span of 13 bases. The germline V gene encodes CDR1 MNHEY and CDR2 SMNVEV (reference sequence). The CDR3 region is CASRGGGFGYTF. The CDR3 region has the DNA TGTGCCAGCAGGGGGGGCGGTTTCGGCTACACCTTC.

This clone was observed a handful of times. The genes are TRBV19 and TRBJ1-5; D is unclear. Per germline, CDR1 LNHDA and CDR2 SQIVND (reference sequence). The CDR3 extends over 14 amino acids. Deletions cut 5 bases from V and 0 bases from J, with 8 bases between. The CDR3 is CASSGSYSNQPQHF. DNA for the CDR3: TGTGCCAGTAGTGGGAGTTATAGCAATCAGCCCCAGCATTTT.

CDR3 loop: CASSLSTGTRVEQYF. The CDR3 region has the DNA TGTGCCAGCAGCTTGTCGACCGGGACGCGAGTCGAGCAGTACTTC. The chain links TRBV11-2 to TRBJ2-7; possibly TRBD1 or TRBD2 for D (5 bases each). Trimming took 3 bases from V and 6 from J, leaving 18 bases between them. From germline, CDR1 is SGHAT and CDR2 FQNNGV. The CDR3 is 15 residues long.

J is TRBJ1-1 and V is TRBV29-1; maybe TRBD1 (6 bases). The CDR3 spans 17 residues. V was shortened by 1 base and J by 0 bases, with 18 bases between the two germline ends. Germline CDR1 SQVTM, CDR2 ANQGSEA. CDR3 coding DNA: TGCAGCGTTGAAGTTAACAAGGGGGACCTGATGAACACTGAAGCTTTCTTT. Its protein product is CSVEVNKGDLMNTEAFF.

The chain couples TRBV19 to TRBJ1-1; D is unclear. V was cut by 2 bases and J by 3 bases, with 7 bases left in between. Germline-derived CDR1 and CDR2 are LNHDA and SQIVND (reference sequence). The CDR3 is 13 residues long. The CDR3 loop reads CASSINWDTEAFF. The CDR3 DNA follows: TGTGCCAGTAGTATAAACTGGGACACTGAAGCTTTCTTT.

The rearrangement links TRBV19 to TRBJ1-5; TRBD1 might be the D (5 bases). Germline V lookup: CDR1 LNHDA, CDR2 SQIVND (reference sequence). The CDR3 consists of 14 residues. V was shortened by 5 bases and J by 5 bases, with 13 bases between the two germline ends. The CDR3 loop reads CASSHRDGYQPQHF. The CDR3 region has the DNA TGTGCCAGTAGTCATCGGGACGGCTATCAGCCCCAGCATTTT.

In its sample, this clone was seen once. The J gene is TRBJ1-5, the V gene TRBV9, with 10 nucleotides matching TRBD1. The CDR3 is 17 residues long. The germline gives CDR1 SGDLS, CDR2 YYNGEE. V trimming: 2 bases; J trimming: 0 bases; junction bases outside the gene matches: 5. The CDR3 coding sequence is TGTGCCAGCAGCGTGAGACAGGGGGCGAATAGCAATCAGCCCCAGCATTTT. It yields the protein CASSVRQGANSNQPQHF.

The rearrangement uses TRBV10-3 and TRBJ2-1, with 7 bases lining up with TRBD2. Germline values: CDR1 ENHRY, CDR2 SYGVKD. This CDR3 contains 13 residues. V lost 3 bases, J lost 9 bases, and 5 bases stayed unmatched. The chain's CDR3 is CAISDGREGEQFF. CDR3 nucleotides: TGTGCCATCAGTGACGGCAGGGAGGGTGAGCAGTTCTTC.

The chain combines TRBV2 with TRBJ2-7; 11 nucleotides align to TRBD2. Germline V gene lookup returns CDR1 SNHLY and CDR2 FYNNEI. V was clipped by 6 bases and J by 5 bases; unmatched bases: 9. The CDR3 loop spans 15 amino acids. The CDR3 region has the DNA TGTGCCAGCAGCAGAACTAGCGGGAGTCCTCACGAGCAGTACTTC. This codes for CASSRTSGSPHEQYF.

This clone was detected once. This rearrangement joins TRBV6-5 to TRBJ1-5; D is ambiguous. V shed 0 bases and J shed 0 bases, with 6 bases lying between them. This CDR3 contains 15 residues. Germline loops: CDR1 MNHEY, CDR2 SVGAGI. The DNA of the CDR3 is TGTGCCAGCAGTTACTCCCCGGATAGCAATCAGCCCCAGCATTTT. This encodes CASSYSPDSNQPQHF.

CDR3 DNA sequence: TGTGCCAGCAGCGACCCCGGGACTAGCGGTCAAGAGACCCAGTACTTC. Its translation: CASSDPGTSGQETQYF. The genes are TRBV9 and TRBJ2-5; 11 bases are shared with TRBD2. Trimming took 3 bases from V and 2 from J; bases not matched to a gene: 6. Germline CDR1 SGDLS, CDR2 YYNGEE. This CDR3 spans 16 amino acids.

The CDR3 loop reads CASSRRQTDTEAFF. The CDR3 DNA follows: TGTGCCAGCTCACGCAGACAGACAGACACTGAAGCTTTCTTT. The J gene is TRBJ1-1, the V gene TRBV18; possible D gene TRBD1, 5 bases. CDR1 KGHSH and CDR2 LQKENI come from the germline V gene. V was pared by 4 bases and J by 3 bases, with 12 bases between. The CDR3 totals 14 residues.

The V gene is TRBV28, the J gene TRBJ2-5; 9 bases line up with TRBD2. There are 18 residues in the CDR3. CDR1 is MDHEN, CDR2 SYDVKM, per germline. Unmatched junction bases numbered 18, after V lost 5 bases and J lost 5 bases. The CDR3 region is CASSPWGAGGPGMETQYF. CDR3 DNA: TGTGCCAGCAGTCCCTGGGGAGCGGGGGGCCCCGGGATGGAGACCCAGTACTTC.

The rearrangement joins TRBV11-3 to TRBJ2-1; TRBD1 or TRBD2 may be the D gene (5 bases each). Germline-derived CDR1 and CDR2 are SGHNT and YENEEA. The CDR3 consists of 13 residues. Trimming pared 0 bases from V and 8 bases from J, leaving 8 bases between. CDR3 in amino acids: CASSLDGTDEQFF. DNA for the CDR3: TGTGCCAGCAGCTTAGATGGGACCGATGAGCAGTTCTTC.

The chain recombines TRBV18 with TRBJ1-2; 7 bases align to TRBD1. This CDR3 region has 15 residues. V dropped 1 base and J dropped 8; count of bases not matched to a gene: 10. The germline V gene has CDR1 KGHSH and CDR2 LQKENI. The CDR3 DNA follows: TGTGCCAGCTCACCACTAACAGGGGAGGTCGGAGGCTACACCTTC. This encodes CASSPLTGEVGGYTF. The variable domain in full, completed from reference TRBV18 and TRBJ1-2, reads NAGVMQNPRHLVRRRGQEARLRCSPMKGHSHVYWYRQLPEEGLKFMVYLQKENIIDESGMPKERFSAEFPKEGPSILRIQQVVRGDSAAYFCASSPLTGEVGGYTFGSGTRLTVV.

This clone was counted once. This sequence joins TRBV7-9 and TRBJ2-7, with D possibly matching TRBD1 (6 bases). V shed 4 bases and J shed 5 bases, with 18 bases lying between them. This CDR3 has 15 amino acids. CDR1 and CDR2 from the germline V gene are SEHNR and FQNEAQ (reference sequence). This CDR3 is CASSSSTGSGDEQYF. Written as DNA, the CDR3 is TGTGCCAGCAGCTCCTCGACAGGTTCCGGGGACGAGCAGTACTTC.

DNA of the CDR3: TGTGCCAGCAGTGAATGGGTGGGACGGGGTAATACGCAGTATTTT. This codes for CASSEWVGRGNTQYF. V and J are TRBV2 and TRBJ2-3; D may be TRBD1 or TRBD2 (5 bases each). With 2 bases removed from V and 7 bases from J, the gap between germline ends came to 16 bases. The length of the CDR3 is 15 residues. CDR1 and CDR2 (germline): SNHLY, FYNNEI.

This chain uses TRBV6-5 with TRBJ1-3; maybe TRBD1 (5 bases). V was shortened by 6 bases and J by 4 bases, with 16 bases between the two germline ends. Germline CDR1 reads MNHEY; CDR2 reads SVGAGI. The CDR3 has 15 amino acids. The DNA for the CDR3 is TGTGCCAGCAGGGACGGGGCAGAAATGGGAAACACCATATATTTT. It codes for CASRDGAEMGNTIYF.

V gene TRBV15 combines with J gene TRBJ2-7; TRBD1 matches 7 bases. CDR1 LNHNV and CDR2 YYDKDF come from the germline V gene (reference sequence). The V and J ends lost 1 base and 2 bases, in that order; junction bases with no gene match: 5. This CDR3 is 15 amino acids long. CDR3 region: CATSRGRQGAYEQYF. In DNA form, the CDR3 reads TGTGCCACCAGCAGAGGGCGGCAGGGGGCCTACGAGCAGTACTTC.

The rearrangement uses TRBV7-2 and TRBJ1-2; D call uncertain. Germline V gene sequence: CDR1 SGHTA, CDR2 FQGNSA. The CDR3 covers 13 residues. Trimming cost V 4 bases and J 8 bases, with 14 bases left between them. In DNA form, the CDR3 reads TGTGCCAGCAGCTCGACTTTGGGAGGAGGCTACACCTTC. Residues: CASSSTLGGGYTF. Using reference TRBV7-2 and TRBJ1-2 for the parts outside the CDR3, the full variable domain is GAGVSQSPSNKVTEKGKDVELRCDPISGHTALYWYRQSLGQGLEFLIYFQGNSAPDKSGLPSDRFSAERTGGSVSTLTIQRTQQEDSAVYLCASSSTLGGGYTFGSGTRLTVV.